Sequencing of this TCR beta chain was carried out in a study of post-analysis software for immune sequencing data. Study as a whole: The cohort encompassed relapsing-remitting, secondary progressive and progressive-relapsing multiple sclerosis disease courses. Broader study findings: F measure grouped same-batch samples tightly together.

This clonotype has more than one count but fewer than ten. Its antigen is not known. Unique molecular identifiers were built into the TCR beta cDNA libraries. Out of 1 to 10 million T cells, 480,000 or so cDNA molecules were generated. TCRdb re-derived calls from the PCR reads in MiXCR, one entry per CDR3 protein. Among about 540,000 distinct CDR3 sequences listed, 34% were seen once. The receptor was derived from a girl aged 2-17 years with multiple sclerosis. Sequenced input: blood.

The DNA for the CDR3 is TGTGCCAGCAGCTTGGGTGGGGGGGCCTTAAATGAGCAGTTCTTC. Its translation is CASSLGGGALNEQFF. This sequence joins TRBV5-5 and TRBJ2-1; perhaps TRBD2 as D (7 bases). The CDR3 is made up of 15 amino acids. V was pared by 0 bases and J by 7 bases, with 14 bases between. Germline V CDR1 and CDR2: SGHKS, YYEKEE (reference sequence).